This T cell receptor beta chain appears in the sequencing data of a study of control samples from healthy donors and cancer patients (dated by TCRdb to the early 2020s). The protocol used for the library was the immunoSEQ multiplex PCR assay. TCRdb limited this immuneACCESS table to in-frame rearrangements with V and J called. A share of clones is missing; checked studies link under half to unresolved V genes, and the rest is unexplained. Recorded for this sample are 150,000 to 200,000 clones; around 90% of them occurred a single time. Less than 0.75% of the sample rests with the top ten. Trimming costs V 5 bases and J 8 bases, and their ends lie 12 bases apart. The germline V gene (reference sequence) supplies CDR1 PRHDT and CDR2 FYEKMQ. Its CDR3 holds 12 amino acids, cysteine through phenylalanine. CDR3 DNA only is kept here, 36 bases in frame from base 1. In regard to this clone: No antigen is known for it. Nothing much larger sits one base from this clone, and base qualities are not available.

The sample consisted of blood. The clonotype was recovered from a woman aged 30 to 39 in good health. The V and J genes are TRBV13 and TRBJ1-1; the D gene cannot be named for sure. Here the CDR3 is given as CASSNNDLEAFF. Here is the DNA: TGTGCCAGCAGCAACAATGACTTGGAAGCTTTCTTT.